The rows below give T cell receptor beta chains drawn from one sample of a study of blood T cell repertoires in COVID-19. Measured with immunoSEQ multiplex PCR; TCRdb has only the in-frame clones, and not every one. The table lists 200,000 or so clones, over 70% of them singletons. The sequencing input was peripheral blood. Receptors originate from a woman aged 70-85 years with acute or convalescent COVID-19. The CDR3 runs from the conserved cysteine through the conserved F or W. The order of the fields is J gene, D gene, V gene, clone size, CDR3 DNA, CDR3 protein. D genes are given only for firm matches. Only some rows state a clone size, as once, few, many or a class for expanded clones.

j_call: TRBJ1-2; d_call: NA; v_call: TRBV20-1; clone_size: NA; cdr3_nt: TGCAGTGCTAGAGACAGCGAGTACACCTTC; cdr3_aa: CSARDSEYTF
j_call: TRBJ2-1; d_call: NA; v_call: TRBV28; clone_size: NA; cdr3_nt: TGTGCCAGCAGTTTAGGGGCTCGAAGCAGCCGCTACTCCTACAATGAGCAGTTCTTC; cdr3_aa: CASSLGARSSRYSYNEQFF
j_call: TRBJ2-3; d_call: TRBD1; v_call: TRBV5-1; clone_size: NA; cdr3_nt: TGCGCCAGCAGCTTGGGAGGGACAGGGGTCGCAGATACGCAGTATTTT; cdr3_aa: CASSLGGTGVADTQYF
j_call: TRBJ1-2; d_call: TRBD1; v_call: TRBV4-2; clone_size: NA; cdr3_nt: TGTGCCAGCAGCCTTGGGACAGGGAGAGGCTACACCTTC; cdr3_aa: CASSLGTGRGYTF
j_call: TRBJ1-2; d_call: TRBD1; v_call: TRBV7-9; clone_size: NA; cdr3_nt: TGTGCCAGCACCAGGACAGGGGGCAACTATGGCTACACCTTC; cdr3_aa: CASTRTGGNYGYTF
j_call: TRBJ1-4; d_call: TRBD1; v_call: TRBV11-2; clone_size: NA; cdr3_nt: TGTGCCAGCAGCTACTCCTCCGGGACAGGGGATGAAAAACTGTTTTTT; cdr3_aa: CASSYSSGTGDEKLFF
j_call: TRBJ1-2; d_call: TRBD1; v_call: TRBV30; clone_size: NA; cdr3_nt: TGTGCCTGTCTAGGGACAGGCTTATATGGCTACACCTTC; cdr3_aa: CACLGTGLYGYTF
j_call: TRBJ2-1; d_call: NA; v_call: TRBV24-1; clone_size: NA; cdr3_nt: TGTGCCATAGACAGGGAAGGGAGGATTTACAATGAGCAGTTCTTC; cdr3_aa: CAIDREGRIYNEQFF
j_call: TRBJ2-5; d_call: NA; v_call: TRBV24-1; clone_size: NA; cdr3_nt: TGTGCCACCAGTGATCCCGGTGTAGCGGATCTGGGGGAGACCCAGTACTTC; cdr3_aa: CATSDPGVADLGETQYF
j_call: TRBJ1-5; d_call: NA; v_call: TRBV18; clone_size: NA; cdr3_nt: TGTGCCAGCTCACCATCGGGTTTTTCCTATCAGCCCCAGCATTTT; cdr3_aa: CASSPSGFSYQPQHF
j_call: TRBJ1-2; d_call: TRBD1; v_call: TRBV28; clone_size: few; cdr3_nt: TGTGCCAGCAGTTGGGGACAGGGGGCATGGGGCTACACCTTC; cdr3_aa: CASSWGQGAWGYTF
j_call: TRBJ2-4; d_call: TRBD1; v_call: TRBV5-8; clone_size: NA; cdr3_nt: TGTGCCAGCAGCTTTGGTGTCGTAGGGGGCGGTAAAAACATTCAGTACTTC; cdr3_aa: CASSFGVVGGGKNIQYF
j_call: TRBJ1-5; d_call: TRBD1; v_call: TRBV27; clone_size: NA; cdr3_nt: TGTGCCAGCAGTGCCGACAGGGACGGATATAGCAATCAGCCCCAGCATTTT; cdr3_aa: CASSADRDGYSNQPQHF
j_call: TRBJ2-3; d_call: TRBD2; v_call: TRBV30; clone_size: NA; cdr3_nt: TGTGCCTCATTCAGGACTAGCGGGAGGGCCGGGTCACGGACAGATACGCAGTATTTT; cdr3_aa: CASFRTSGRAGSRTDTQYF
j_call: TRBJ1-1; d_call: TRBD1; v_call: TRBV29-1; clone_size: NA; cdr3_nt: TGCAGCGTTACTAGACAGGGGGAGACTGAAGCTTTCTTT; cdr3_aa: CSVTRQGETEAFF